The sequence of this T cell receptor (beta chain) was determined in a study of T cell responses to AZD1222 COVID-19 vaccine (dated by TCRdb to the early 2020s). Broadly, across the study: A total of just over 230 trial participants underwent TCR sequencing, of whom approximately 210 received two doses of AZD1222 and some 25 received two doses of the MenACWY control vaccine. Trial participants were enrolled by age into subgroups of 18-55, 56-69 and 70-plus years, and about 150, 27 and 61 TCR-sequenced participants, respectively, were included in these subgroups. What the study reported, not specific to this receptor: No day 14 peak-response samples were available, so repertoires were characterized only after the peak T cell response. Only six or seven AZD1222 recipients were SARS-CoV-2 seropositive at baseline, limiting conclusions about previously exposed vaccinees. In the small 56-69-year group, the increase in depth fell short of significance, most likely because of low power. After two AZD1222 doses, spike-specific TCR breadth and depth were significantly higher than at day 0 and than in MenACWY recipients. Participants were mostly white British and included more females than males, and it was suggested by the authors that clonal diversity may have been underestimated. Epitopes outside the regions mutated in the B.1.351 and B.1.1.7 variants were reportedly recognized by nearly half of the unique spike-specific TCRs. The vaccine-associated CD4 TCRs covered the entire spike protein, and the dominant responses fell in regions 160-218 and 743-854.

The CDR3 regions of human TCRbeta chains were analyzed by immunosequencing. For the original study's pipeline: TCRs in the repertoires were matched against a reference library of SARS-CoV-2-specific TCRs that had been generated with the MIRA antigen-specificity platform. Breadth meant the fraction of unique TCRs that were SARS-CoV-2-associated, whereas depth meant the fraction of total T cells that were SARS-CoV-2-associated. Using the MIRA data, each spike-specific TCR was mapped to the spike region that the TCR reacts to and placed in a CD4 or CD8 class. Log10-transformed breadth and depth values were compared by one-way ANOVA with Sidak's multiple comparisons tests. TCRdb took this table from immuneACCESS and kept in-frame rearrangements with V and J called. Such tables lack part of the clones; where checked against another copy, unresolved V genes explain under half of the gap, and the rest is unexplained. V, J and clone size were drawn from that table, and D and trimming were deduced from the DNA. Here the sample has approximately 84,000 clones; around 85% occur a single time. The ten largest account for under 11% of the sample.

For this clone: Its antigen has not been determined. Base qualities are not provided; no much larger clone lies one nucleotide away.

The time point label of this sample denotes: about 28 days (+/-7) after the second vaccine dose. Because spike-specific TCR depth and breadth did not differ between the two schedules, AZD1222 recipients who got a second dose at roughly 4 weeks were pooled with those who got a second dose at roughly 12 weeks. Samples from vaccinated people were obtained from the UK trials COV001 and COV002, which included a single-blind randomized controlled phase 2/3 trial of AZD1222 (ChAdOx1 nCoV-19) in healthy adults. Trial participant PBMC samples were collected at day 0 and day 28 after the second dose for TCRbeta chain sequencing. This TCR came from an adult who received the AZD1222 COVID-19 vaccine. This specimen consisted of peripheral blood, obtained 28 days after the second AZD1222 dose.

The nucleotide sequence reads as follows: TGTGCCAGTAGTTTACAGGAGAGCTACGAGCAGTACTTC. Its coded protein is CASSLQESYEQYF. This chain joins TRBV19 to TRBJ2-7, with a tentative D gene TRBD1 over 5 matching bases. Cut back by 5 bases and 3 bases, the V and J ends lie 11 bases apart. Including cysteine and phenylalanine, the CDR3 has 13 amino acids. Kept here is only the CDR3 DNA, which spans 39 bases and is read in frame from base 1. CDR1 is given as LNHDA and CDR2 as SQIVND, both from the germline V gene (reference sequence). With the rest looked up from the reference TRBV19 and TRBJ2-7 genes rather than sequenced, the full variable domain is DGGITQSPKYLFRKEGQNVTLSCEQNLNHDAMYWYRQDPGQGLRLIYYSQIVNDFQKGDIAEGYSVSREKKESFPLTVTSAQKNPTAFYLCASSLQESYEQYFGPGTRLTVT.